These 16 T cell receptor beta chains share one sample of origin, sequenced in a study of OX40 agonist ivuxolimab in advanced cancers. Repertoires were generated with immunoSEQ multiplex PCR, while TCRdb's copy carries only in-frame clones and drops some. Of 60,000 to 75,000 clones in the sample, around nine tenths are singletons; the top ten hold 0.8% to 0.9%. The source was CD4+ or CD8+ T cells sorted from blood, collected in a trial of the OX40 agonist ivuxolimab. The receptors were sampled from an adult with an advanced solid tumor such as melanoma, head and neck, liver or kidney cancer.

The chain couples TRBV11-1 to TRBJ2-2; no clear D gene. The CDR3 totals 13 residues. Trimming stripped 2 bases from V and 6 bases from J, with 7 bases between. CDR1 and CDR2 from the germline V gene are SGHAT and FQDESV (reference sequence). CDR3 coding DNA: TGTGCCAGCAGCTTAATGCTTGCCGGGGAGCTGTTTTTT. The encoded protein is CASSLMLAGELFF.

With respect to this clone: The junction shows a germline mismatch at one end, possibly a read error. The rearrangement joins TRBV7-9 to TRBJ1-2; the D gene is possibly TRBD1 (6 bases). CDR1 and CDR2 (germline): SEHNR, FQNEAQ (reference sequence). The CDR3 is 14 amino acids. The DNA for the CDR3 is TGTGCCGGCAGCCAAAACAGGGATAGCTATGGCTACACCTTC. This codes for CAGSQNRDSYGYTF.

The V gene is TRBV19, the J gene TRBJ1-4, with D possibly matching TRBD1 (5 bases). The CDR3 has 14 residues. Looked up from germline, CDR1 is LNHDA and CDR2 is SQIVND (reference sequence). The V gene lost 5 bases and the J gene lost 8 bases, with 15 bases spanning the gap. The CDR3 loop reads CASSPSRDREKLFF. Here the CDR3 DNA reads TGTGCCAGTAGTCCCAGCCGGGACCGCGAAAAACTGTTTTTT.

The chain carries TRBV7-3 and TRBJ2-1, with D perhaps TRBD1 (6 bases). Germline CDR1 is SGHTA and CDR2 is FQGTGA. V dropped 3 bases and J dropped 10 bases, with 13 bases sitting between them. The CDR3 extends over 13 amino acids. CDR3 nucleotides: TGTGCCAGCAGCTTTCAACAGGGACACGAGCAGTTCTTC. Its translation is CASSFQQGHEQFF.

This clone was found once. The rearrangement joins TRBV25-1 to TRBJ2-5; D ambiguous. V gave up 4 bases and J gave up 7 bases, with 16 bases separating them. There are 14 residues in the CDR3. Germline loops: CDR1 MGHDK, CDR2 SYGVNS. The CDR3 nucleotides are TGTGCCAGCAGTGTGGCGGATTTTTATGGGACCCAGTACTTC. The encoded protein is CASSVADFYGTQYF.

The chain is built from TRBV28 and TRBJ1-3, with TRBD1 identical over 7 bases. CDR1 and CDR2 (germline): MDHEN, SYDVKM. The trim removed 8 bases at V and 0 bases at J, leaving 4 bases unmatched. This CDR3 has 14 amino acids. The CDR3 sequence: CASDGTASGNTIYF. The CDR3 DNA follows: TGTGCCAGCGACGGGACAGCCTCTGGAAACACCATATATTTT.

This sequence joins TRBV7-8 and TRBJ2-5, with 7 bases that match TRBD2. Per germline, CDR1 SGHVS and CDR2 FQNEAQ. The CDR3 extends over 13 amino acids. Trimming took 5 bases from V and 5 from J; bases not matched to a gene: 5. The CDR3 DNA sequence: TGTGCCAGCAGCCACGGACTAGTGGAGACCCAGTACTTC. Protein: CASSHGLVETQYF.

J is TRBJ2-3 and V is TRBV5-1; 12 bases agree with TRBD2. The CDR3 loop spans 16 amino acids. V shed 4 bases and J 4 bases; nucleotides not matched to a gene: 7. Looked up from germline, CDR1 is SGHRS and CDR2 is YFSETQ. CDR3 region: CASSSGLAGRSDTQYF. CDR3 sequence (DNA): TGCGCCAGCAGCAGTGGACTAGCGGGGCGATCAGATACGCAGTATTTT.

The chain links TRBV28 to TRBJ1-2; D perhaps matches TRBD1 (6 bases). V lost 8 bases and J 4 bases, leaving 14 bases between the germline ends. The germline V gene encodes CDR1 MDHEN and CDR2 SYDVKM. The CDR3 sequence is 13 residues long. CDR3 bases: TGTGCCAGCCGGGACAACCCGACCTATGGCTACACCTTC. It encodes CASRDNPTYGYTF.

The chain has TRBV5-7 and TRBJ1-1; tentatively, D is TRBD1 (6 bases). TRBV5-7 is assigned to the ORF class and has an uncertain function. V gave up 1 base and J gave up 7 bases, with 23 bases separating them. There are 17 residues in the CDR3. The CDR3 region has the DNA TGTGCCAGCAGCTTGTATTCTGGGGGGGGCCATGGTGTTGAAGCTTTCTTT. Translated: CASSLYSGGGHGVEAFF.

V is TRBV28 and J is TRBJ1-6; 7 nucleotides agree with TRBD1. The CDR3 covers 15 residues. Germline values: CDR1 MDHEN, CDR2 SYDVKM. V lost 3 bases, J lost 7 bases, and 6 bases stayed unmatched. The CDR3 sequence: CASSLTDRVNSPLHF. In nucleotides, the CDR3 is TGTGCCAGCAGTTTGACCGACAGGGTAAATTCACCCCTCCACTTT.

The rearrangement uses TRBV30 and TRBJ2-5; possibly TRBD1 for D (5 bases). Trimming stripped 4 bases from V and 3 bases from J, with 12 bases between. CDR3 length: 13 amino acids. Germline V CDR1 and CDR2: GTSNPN, SVGIG (reference sequence). Here the CDR3 DNA reads TGTGCCTGGACATCAAAGACAGAAGAGACCCAGTACTTC. Protein sequence: CAWTSKTEETQYF. Combining the CDR3 with reference TRBV30 and TRBJ2-5 gives the whole variable domain SQTIHQWPATLVQPVGSPLSLECTVEGTSNPNLYWYRQAAGRGLQLLFYSVGIGQISSEVPQNLSASRPQDRQFILSSKKLLLSDSGFYLCAWTSKTEETQYFGPGTRLLVL.

The rearrangement uses TRBV28 and TRBJ2-1, with D possibly TRBD1 on 6 matching bases. Germline values: CDR1 MDHEN, CDR2 SYDVKM. This CDR3 is built from 12 residues. Deletions cut 6 bases from V and 8 bases from J, with 11 bases between. The CDR3 protein is CASRLGADEQFF. The CDR3 nucleotides are TGTGCCAGCAGGCTGGGGGCGGATGAGCAGTTCTTC.

The chain joins TRBV30 to TRBJ2-1; D possibly corresponds to TRBD2 (6 bases). The V gene lost 2 bases and the J gene lost 0 bases, with 23 bases spanning the gap. The CDR3 runs to 19 residues. Germline CDR1 GTSNPN, CDR2 SVGIG (reference sequence). Here the CDR3 reads CAWSPLLRLDLSSYNEQFF. Written as DNA, the CDR3 is TGTGCCTGGAGTCCGCTTTTGAGACTAGATCTCAGCTCCTACAATGAGCAGTTCTTC.

This clone was observed a handful of times. The V call is TRBV7-9, the J call TRBJ1-1; D ambiguous. Trimming shortened V by 5 bases and J by 4 bases, and 14 bases separated the two germline ends. Germline V gene lookup returns CDR1 SEHNR and CDR2 FQNEAQ (reference sequence). This CDR3 has 14 residues. CDR3 nucleotide sequence: TGTGCCAGCAGCCGTGTAGGCGAGGGCACTGAAGCTTTCTTT. Its translation is CASSRVGEGTEAFF.

The table lists this clone with a count of one. The chain joins TRBV6-6 to TRBJ2-7; D gene uncertain. Trimming pared 0 bases from V and 2 bases from J, leaving 5 bases between. The germline V gene encodes CDR1 MNHNY and CDR2 SVGAGI (reference sequence). This CDR3 is 13 amino acids long. The CDR3 DNA reads as TGTGCCAGCAGTTACTCTCCACCCTACGAGCAGTACTTC. Translating it yields CASSYSPPYEQYF.